The subject of this entry is one TCR beta chain. The antigen remains unidentified. The record originates from a study of Ad26.COV2.S vaccination and SARS-CoV-2 variants. Overall study findings and caveats: The analyses of TCR breadth and depth may have understated the size of total T cell responses.

Using immunoSEQ multiplex PCR, the repertoire was profiled, and TCRdb retains in-frame clones only, with some absent. The profile shows about 350,000 clones, 92% of them singletons. V was pared by 2 bases and J by 0 bases, with 19 bases of the junction left unmatched. The CDR3 spans 21 residues. Germline assignment: CDR1 SGDLS and CDR2 YYNGEE. The receptor was isolated from a human donor who had recovered from COVID-19. Specimen: peripheral blood, collected after recovery from COVID-19. The chain employs TRBV9 and TRBJ2-1, with 8 nucleotides matching TRBD2. CDR3 residues: CASSVRERGPLLKSSYNEQFF. The CDR3 nucleotides are TGTGCCAGCAGCGTTCGTGAGCGGGGGCCTCTCCTCAAAAGCTCCTACAATGAGCAGTTCTTC.